Below are 32 T cell receptor beta chains sequenced from a single sample in a study of spatial heterogeneity in lung cancer. The time point denotes: sample taken at primary tumor resection. Researchers sequenced whole RNA taken from tumor, nontumor lung or frozen PBMC without sorting. TCRdb re-derived calls from the 5' RACE reads in MiXCR, one entry per CDR3 protein. The data contain 60,000 to 65,000 distinct CDR3 sequences, roughly 8% of them singletons. Sample: PBMCs, taken at surgery. These receptors originate from a female donor with early-stage non-small cell lung cancer.

This clonotype has only a few counts. This chain uses TRBV11-2 with TRBJ2-5, with 10 nucleotides matching TRBD2. Germline V lookup: CDR1 SGHAT, CDR2 FQNNGV. CDR3 length equals 17 residues. J was trimmed by 0 bases and V by 5 bases; bases with no gene match: 9. In DNA, the CDR3 is TGTGCCAGCAGCCCTGGCGGTAGCGGGGGGTACCAAGAGACCCAGTACTTC. It is translated as CASSPGGSGGYQETQYF.

This chain connects TRBV12-3 or TRBV12-4 to TRBJ1-6; a weak D match, TRBD1 (6 bases). Trimming cost V 6 bases and J 3 bases, with 15 bases left between them. CDR3 length: 16 residues. CDR3 loop: CASSLHGGGYNSPLHF. For the CDR3, the DNA is TGTGCCAGCAGCTTACACGGAGGGGGCTATAATTCACCCCTCCACTTT.

This clonotype has ten or more counts. The junction does not match germline at one end; this may be a read error. The CDR3 sequence: CASSLELTGYGTDTQYF. The CDR3 DNA reads TGTGCCAGCAGCTTAGAGCTTACGGGTTATGGCACCGATACGCAGTATTTT. The V and J genes are TRBV11-2 and TRBJ2-3; unclear D gene. CDR3 length: 17 amino acids. Looked up from germline, CDR1 is SGHAT and CDR2 is FQNNGV.

The rearrangement links TRBV14 to TRBJ2-1; TRBD2 aligns across 9 bases. The CDR3 has 16 amino acids. The V segment lost 4 bases and the J segment 7 bases; nucleotides outside the gene matches: 11. Germline V lookup: CDR1 SGHDN, CDR2 FVKESK. CDR3 nucleotides: TGTGCCAGCAGCCTTCTGACTAGCGGAGGGAGTAATGAGCAGTTCTTC. It codes for CASSLLTSGGSNEQFF.

This sequence joins TRBV5-1 and TRBJ2-3, with D perhaps TRBD2 (7 bases). CDR1 is SGHRS, CDR2 YFSETQ, per germline. With 0 bases removed from V and 5 bases from J, the gap between germline ends came to 16 bases. This CDR3 is built from 16 residues. CDR3 bases: TGCGCCAGCAGCTTGGGGATCCGGGGGGCCGAAGATACGCAGTATTTT. It encodes CASSLGIRGAEDTQYF.

J is TRBJ1-4 and V is TRBV28; no clear D gene. Germline V CDR1 and CDR2: MDHEN, SYDVKM. Between the trimmed V and J ends, which lost 5 bases and 0 bases, there was a span of 7 bases. There are 14 residues in the CDR3. This CDR3 is CASSDGATNEKLFF. The CDR3 DNA reads as TGTGCCAGCAGTGACGGAGCAACTAATGAAAAACTGTTTTTT. Drawing the rest from reference TRBV28 and TRBJ1-4, the complete variable domain is DVKVTQSSRYLVKRTGEKVFLECVQDMDHENMFWYRQDPGLGLRLIYFSYDVKMKEKGDIPEGYSVSREKKERFSLILESASTNQTSMYLCASSDGATNEKLFFGSGTQLSVL.

This clonotype was detected ten times or more. The chain links TRBV5-5 to TRBJ1-4; D gene unclear. The CDR3 consists of 14 residues. Germline V gene data show CDR1 as SGHKS and CDR2 as YYEKEE (reference sequence). Trimming removed 4 bases at V and 4 bases at J, with 11 bases between. The CDR3 DNA is TGTGCCAGCAGCCCCGGACTGATTAATGAAAAACTGTTTTTT. This encodes CASSPGLINEKLFF.

This clonotype was picked up many times. The chain uses TRBV4-2 and TRBJ2-3; 10 bases match TRBD2. Germline CDR1 is LGHNA and CDR2 is YNFKEQ. The CDR3 consists of 16 residues. Trimming at V came to 0 bases and at J to 1 base, leaving 1 base not matched to a gene. CDR3 bases: TGTGCCAGCAGCCAAGATACTAGCGGGGGCACAGATACGCAGTATTTT. It is translated as CASSQDTSGGTDTQYF.

The V gene is TRBV7-8, the J gene TRBJ2-1; D is possibly TRBD2 (6 bases). Germline CDR1 and CDR2: SGHVS and FQNEAQ. This CDR3 has 17 amino acids. The ends were cut back, 2 bases at V and 3 bases at J, with 17 bases in the middle. The CDR3 protein is CASSLRSGLKGYNEQFF. CDR3 DNA: TGTGCCAGCAGCTTACGATCGGGACTCAAGGGCTACAATGAGCAGTTCTTC.

This clonotype was observed once. This chain uses TRBV3-1 with TRBJ2-5, with D unclear. Germline V gives CDR1 LGHDT, CDR2 YNNKEL (reference sequence). The CDR3 runs to 16 residues. Between the trimmed V and J ends, which lost 0 bases and 5 bases, there was a span of 16 bases. The DNA of the CDR3 is TGTGCCAGCAGCCAAGATTCCGGGCCGCATGGGGAGACCCAGTACTTC. This translates into CASSQDSGPHGETQYF.

Many counts were recorded for this clonotype. The V call is TRBV4-2, the J call TRBJ1-5; a weak D match, TRBD1 (5 bases). Looked up from germline, CDR1 is LGHNA and CDR2 is YNFKEQ. The germline V and J ends were trimmed by 3 bases and 7 bases, with 16 bases remaining between them. The CDR3 is 15 amino acids. CDR3 residues: CASSQTAGDRQPQHF. DNA of the CDR3: TGTGCCAGCAGCCAGACGGCGGGGGATAGGCAGCCCCAGCATTTT.

The rearrangement uses TRBV9 and TRBJ2-5; 7 bases line up with TRBD1. Germline V lookup: CDR1 SGDLS, CDR2 YYNGEE. The CDR3 has 13 residues. V gave up 3 bases and J gave up 4 bases; unmatched junction bases: 3. CDR3 amino acids: CASSATGRETQYF. In DNA form, the CDR3 reads TGTGCCAGCAGCGCGACAGGGAGAGAGACCCAGTACTTC.

This clonotype came up a few times. The chain links TRBV12-3 or TRBV12-4 to TRBJ1-5; D is unclear. The germline V and J ends were trimmed by 7 bases and 1 base, with 8 bases remaining between them. The CDR3 is 13 residues long. The chain's CDR3 is CASTLFSNQPQHF. CDR3 nucleotide sequence: TGTGCCAGCACCCTTTTCAGCAATCAGCCCCAGCATTTT.

This clonotype occurred once. A much larger clone sits a single nucleotide away, making a read error possible. The V gene is TRBV7-2, the J gene TRBJ1-6; D may be TRBD1 (5 bases). Germline V lookup: CDR1 SGHTA, CDR2 FQGNSA. The CDR3 has 12 amino acids. CDR3 amino acids: CARSSVWGPLHF. As DNA, the CDR3 is TGTGCCAGGAGCTCGGTCTGGGGGCCCCTCCACTTT.

This clonotype was observed a handful of times. The rearrangement uses TRBV5-5 and TRBJ2-3, with TRBD1 as a possible D gene (5 bases). Germline-derived CDR1 and CDR2 are SGHKS and YYEKEE (reference sequence). Deletions cut 5 bases from V and 0 bases from J, with 16 bases between. The CDR3 totals 16 residues. CDR3 sequence reads: CASSPGPDTSTDTQYF. The CDR3 DNA reads TGTGCCAGCAGTCCCGGGCCGGACACAAGCACAGATACGCAGTATTTT.

This clonotype was recorded at least ten times. The rearrangement joins TRBV29-1 to TRBJ2-3; D gene ambiguous. Trimming took off 2 bases at V and 2 bases at J, with 11 bases between the two ends. This CDR3 is 14 amino acids long. Germline loops: CDR1 SQVTM, CDR2 ANQGSEA. Written as DNA, the CDR3 is TGCAGCGTTGAATCGACACCTTCCACAGATACGCAGTATTTT. Translation: CSVESTPSTDTQYF.

The CDR3 nucleotides are TGTGCCAGCAGCACCGCCGGGGCGCGGGAGCAGTACTTC. It yields the protein CASSTAGAREQYF. V usage is TRBV28 and J usage is TRBJ2-7, with D perhaps being TRBD1 or TRBD2 (5 bases each). Trimming took off 6 bases at V and 7 bases at J, with 16 bases between the two ends. The CDR3 length is 13 residues. Germline V gene sequence: CDR1 MDHEN, CDR2 SYDVKM.

This clonotype was seen ten or more times. This chain links TRBV11-2 with TRBJ2-1; TRBD2 is a possible D gene (6 bases). This CDR3 region has 16 residues. With 3 bases removed from V and 4 bases from J, the gap between germline ends came to 16 bases. CDR1 and CDR2 from the germline V gene are SGHAT and FQNNGV. The CDR3 bases are TGTGCCAGCAGCTTTGCGGCCCTGGGGACTTACAATGAGCAGTTCTTC. The encoded protein is CASSFAALGTYNEQFF.

This clonotype was observed at least ten times. The V gene is TRBV7-3, the J gene TRBJ2-5; D call uncertain. The V gene lost 6 bases and the J gene lost 5 bases, with 4 bases spanning the gap. The CDR3 totals 10 residues. Germline V lookup: CDR1 SGHTA, CDR2 FQGTGA. CDR3: CASRGETQYF. The DNA for the CDR3 is TGTGCCAGCAGGGGGGAGACCCAGTACTTC.

This clonotype was observed a handful of times. The chain uses TRBV5-4 and TRBJ1-6, with D unclear. The CDR3 has 14 amino acids. V was cut by 1 base and J by 6 bases, with 8 bases left in between. Germline V CDR1 and CDR2: SGHNT, YYREEE (reference sequence). In DNA, the CDR3 is TGTGCCAGCAGCTTGCCTAGAATTAATTCACCCCTCCACTTT. Its translation: CASSLPRINSPLHF. The full variable domain, completed using reference TRBV5-4 and TRBJ1-6, is ETGVTQSPTHLIKTRGQQVTLRCSSQSGHNTVSWYQQALGQGPQFIFQYYREEENGRGNFPPRFSGLQFPNYSSELNVNALELDDSALYLCASSLPRINSPLHFGNGTRLTVT.

This chain links TRBV28 with TRBJ1-6; D possibly corresponds to TRBD1 (5 bases). Germline CDR1 reads MDHEN; CDR2 reads SYDVKM. The CDR3 consists of 13 residues. The V gene lost 8 bases and the J gene lost 7 bases, with 12 bases spanning the gap. The CDR3 DNA reads TGTGCCAGCCTGTCAGGGATCAATTCACCCCTCCACTTT. Encoded protein: CASLSGINSPLHF.

The chain combines TRBV4-1 with TRBJ2-1; 9 nucleotides match TRBD1. The CDR3 spans 15 residues. The J segment lost 7 bases and the V segment lost 5 bases, leaving 9 bases of the junction unmatched. Germline CDR1 reads MGHRA; CDR2 reads YSYEKL. The CDR3 is CASSYTGGDLNEQFF. The CDR3 nucleotides are TGCGCCAGCAGCTACACAGGGGGCGATTTGAATGAGCAGTTCTTC.

This clonotype has only a few counts. The V and J genes are TRBV4-1 and TRBJ1-6, with 7 bases fitting TRBD1. With V trimmed by 4 bases and J by 6 bases, 6 bases remained unmatched. Germline V gene data show CDR1 as MGHRA and CDR2 as YSYEKL. The CDR3 is 15 amino acids. The CDR3 sequence is CASSLGGAFNSPLHF. The CDR3 DNA is TGCGCCAGCAGCCTAGGGGGCGCATTTAATTCACCCCTCCACTTT.

This clonotype was found many times. The DNA for the CDR3 is TGTGCCATCAGTGAACGACAGGGGGTGTACAATGAGCAGTTCTTC. Protein: CAISERQGVYNEQFF. The chain combines TRBV10-3 with TRBJ2-1, with 9 bases that match TRBD1. Germline lookup yields CDR1 ENHRY and CDR2 SYGVKD. Trimming cost V 3 bases and J 4 bases; bases outside gene matches: 4. The CDR3 consists of 15 residues.

This clonotype showed up just a few times. The V gene is TRBV24-1, the J gene TRBJ1-5; D is unresolved. The CDR3 has 13 residues. Trimming took off 9 bases at V and 2 bases at J, with 10 bases between the two ends. Germline-derived CDR1 and CDR2 are KGHDR and SFDVKD. CDR3 sequence reads: CATGRTGNQPQHF. The CDR3 DNA reads as TGTGCCACCGGCCGTACAGGCAATCAGCCCCAGCATTTT.

The gene calls are TRBV7-8 and TRBJ1-1, with unresolved D. V shed 5 bases and J shed 4 bases, with 14 bases lying between them. Per germline, CDR1 SGHVS and CDR2 FQNEAQ. The CDR3 consists of 14 residues. This CDR3 reads CASSPILRTTEAFF. As DNA, the CDR3 is TGTGCCAGCAGCCCCATTCTTAGGACCACTGAAGCTTTCTTT.

This clonotype has only a few counts. This rearrangement joins TRBV12-3 or TRBV12-4 to TRBJ1-1; 7 bases match TRBD1. Trimming at V came to 5 bases and at J to 5 bases, leaving 8 bases not matched to a gene. This CDR3 contains 14 residues. The DNA for the CDR3 is TGTGCCAGCAGTACAGGGGCTGAACGAACTGAAGCTTTCTTT. Its translation is CASSTGAERTEAFF.

This clonotype showed up many times. V gene TRBV7-3 combines with J gene TRBJ2-2; the D is unclear. The germline gives CDR1 SGHTA, CDR2 FQGTGA. The germline V and J ends were trimmed by 5 bases and 7 bases, with 8 bases remaining between them. The CDR3 runs 12 residues. CDR3 nucleotides: TGTGCCAGCAGCCCACCCGGCGGGGAGCTGTTTTTT. This encodes CASSPPGGELFF.

At least ten counts were recorded for this clonotype. The chain has TRBV7-9 and TRBJ1-6; D remains unclear. With 4 bases removed from V and 6 bases from J, the gap between germline ends came to 13 bases. The CDR3 length is 15 residues. Germline V CDR1 and CDR2: SEHNR, FQNEAQ (reference sequence). The CDR3 DNA is TGTGCCAGCAGCTCGAACCCACAACCTAATTCACCCCTCCACTTT. It codes for CASSSNPQPNSPLHF. Full variable domain (rest looked up from reference TRBV7-9 and TRBJ1-6): DTGVSQNPRHKITKRGQNVTFRCDPISEHNRLYWYRQTLGQGPEFLTYFQNEAQLEKSRLLSDRFSAERPKGSFSTLEIQRTEQGDSAMYLCASSSNPQPNSPLHFGNGTRLTVT.

This chain connects TRBV28 to TRBJ2-7; no definite D call. The CDR3 loop spans 14 amino acids. The V gene lost 2 bases and the J gene lost 3 bases, with 11 bases spanning the gap. CDR1 and CDR2 (germline): MDHEN, SYDVKM. CDR3 bases: TGTGCCAGCAGTTTAGCAGCTCCGAACTACGAGCAGTACTTC. Translating gives CASSLAAPNYEQYF. Supplemented by reference TRBV28 and TRBJ2-7, the full variable domain reads DVKVTQSSRYLVKRTGEKVFLECVQDMDHENMFWYRQDPGLGLRLIYFSYDVKMKEKGDIPEGYSVSREKKERFSLILESASTNQTSMYLCASSLAAPNYEQYFGPGTRLTVT.

This clonotype has ten or more counts. The V gene is TRBV7-9, the J gene TRBJ1-1; D possibly corresponds to TRBD1 (6 bases). The CDR3 contains 14 residues. Per the germline V gene, CDR1 is SEHNR and CDR2 is FQNEAQ (reference sequence). The V end was cut by 5 bases, the J end by 0 bases, with 10 bases between. CDR3 sequence (DNA): TGTGCCAGCAGCCCCGGACAGATGAACACTGAAGCTTTCTTT. As protein: CASSPGQMNTEAFF.

This clonotype qualifies as medium-sized. At one end, the junction sequence differs from germline, possibly due to a read error. V usage is TRBV6-5 and J usage is TRBJ2-2; 10 nucleotides match TRBD1. CDR1 MNHEY and CDR2 SVGAGI come from the germline V gene. The length of the CDR3 is 16 residues. The CDR3 nucleotides are TGTGCCAGCAGTCACTCGACAGGGGGCGCGGACGGGGAGCTGTTTTTT. It codes for CASSHSTGGADGELFF.